The 18 T cell receptor beta chains in this list originate from one sample, sequenced in a study of CD8 T cells in ankylosing spondylitis. General study points: One TCR beta motif, made up of seven to nine highly homologous variants, appeared characteristic of ankylosing spondylitis blood.

No antigen has been assigned to these receptors. MiXCR was run by TCRdb on the 5' RACE reads, yielding one entry per CDR3 protein. The sample has around 770,000 distinct CDR3 sequences; about an eighth are singletons. Input material: blood, either unsorted or a sorted T cell fraction (not recorded which). Receptors originate from a male donor with ankylosing spondylitis.

This sequence joins TRBV18 and TRBJ1-1; weak D call: TRBD1 (5 bases). The V gene lost 4 bases and the J gene lost 8 bases, with 14 bases spanning the gap. Looked up from germline, CDR1 is KGHSH and CDR2 is LQKENI. The length of the CDR3 is 13 residues. This CDR3 reads CASSRTGREEAFF. As DNA, the CDR3 is TGTGCCAGCTCACGGACGGGCAGGGAGGAAGCTTTCTTT. Combining the CDR3 with reference TRBV18 and TRBJ1-1 gives the whole variable domain NAGVMQNPRHLVRRRGQEARLRCSPMKGHSHVYWYRQLPEEGLKFMVYLQKENIIDESGMPKERFSAEFPKEGPSILRIQQVVRGDSAAYFCASSRTGREEAFFGQGTRLTVV.

This clonotype was counted between two and nine times. The genes are TRBV29-1 and TRBJ1-1; D ambiguous. Germline V gene sequence: CDR1 SQVTM, CDR2 ANQGSEA. This CDR3 region has 12 residues. V dropped 7 bases and J dropped 4 bases, with 13 bases sitting between them. CDR3 sequence reads: CSAGLGGTEAFF. The CDR3 coding sequence is TGCAGCGCTGGACTAGGTGGCACTGAAGCTTTCTTT.

The sample holds a few counts of this clonotype. V and J are TRBV27 and TRBJ1-5; a weak D match, TRBD1 (6 bases). The germline V gene has CDR1 MNHEY and CDR2 SMNVEV (reference sequence). Trimming left V 2 bases short and J 2 bases short, with 10 bases between. The CDR3 has 15 amino acids. The CDR3 sequence: CASSLRSGGNQPQHF. The CDR3 region has the DNA TGTGCCAGCAGTTTAAGGTCAGGGGGCAATCAGCCCCAGCATTTT.

This rearrangement joins TRBV7-2 to TRBJ2-5, with TRBD2 matching over 10 bases. Germline trimming cut 3 bases from V and 4 bases from J; bases unmatched to any gene: 2. Germline V gives CDR1 SGHTA, CDR2 FQGNSA. The length of the CDR3 is 14 residues. The CDR3 loop reads CASSFTSGAETQYF. CDR3 sequence (DNA): TGTGCCAGCAGCTTTACTAGCGGGGCAGAGACCCAGTACTTC.

This clonotype was seen only a few times. The chain recombines TRBV4-3 with TRBJ2-1; TRBD2 agrees at 12 bases. The CDR3 is 17 amino acids. Germline V gives CDR1 LGHNA, CDR2 YSLEER. Trimming removed 6 bases from V and 8 bases from J; junction bases left unmatched: 14. Here the CDR3 reads CASSEWPSGRANDEQFF. The CDR3 nucleotides are TGCGCCAGCAGTGAATGGCCTAGCGGGAGGGCTAACGATGAGCAGTTCTTC.

This clonotype has ten or more counts. The rearrangement links TRBV29-1 to TRBJ1-2, with 10 bases aligning to TRBD1. Trimming at V came to 5 bases and at J to 2 bases, leaving 8 bases not matched to a gene. Germline V CDR1 and CDR2: SQVTM, ANQGSEA. The CDR3 has 15 amino acids. The CDR3 reads CSVLAPGQGNYGYTF. CDR3 sequence (DNA): TGCAGCGTTTTAGCTCCGGGACAGGGGAACTATGGCTACACCTTC.

In regard to this clonotype: It may be a read error: a sequence one base away is much more abundant. The rearrangement uses TRBV5-1 and TRBJ2-2, with D perhaps being TRBD1 or TRBD2 (5 bases each). This CDR3 contains 13 residues. CDR1 is SGHRS and CDR2 is YFSETQ in the germline V gene. The V and J ends lost 4 bases and 2 bases respectively, with 6 bases between them. Written as DNA, the CDR3 is TGCGCCAGCAGCGGGGACAACACCGGGGAGCTGTTTTTT. It yields the protein CASSGDNTGELFF.

This clonotype was detected only a few times. The chain has TRBV20-1 and TRBJ1-1, with TRBD1 matching over 8 bases. V gave up 6 bases and J gave up 4 bases; unmatched junction bases: 7. The germline CDR1 and CDR2 sequences are DFQATT and SNEGSKA (reference sequence). The CDR3 has 13 amino acids. CDR3 in DNA: TGCAGTGCCACCCCCCAGGGGGCCACTGAAGCTTTCTTT. Translation: CSATPQGATEAFF.

In its sample, this clonotype was seen a few times. This chain links TRBV20-1 with TRBJ2-3; TRBD2 aligns across 9 bases. This CDR3 comprises 15 residues. CDR1 and CDR2 (germline): DFQATT, SNEGSKA (reference sequence). V lost 3 bases, J lost 3 bases, and 7 bases stayed unmatched. The CDR3 loop is CSASAAGGNTDTQYF. Here the CDR3 DNA reads TGCAGTGCTAGTGCAGCGGGAGGAAATACAGATACGCAGTATTTT.

This clonotype was found a few times. The chain joins TRBV20-1 to TRBJ2-1, with 12 nucleotides matching TRBD2. V gave up 6 bases and J gave up 7 bases; unmatched junction bases: 7. The CDR3 runs 14 residues. CDR1 is DFQATT and CDR2 is SNEGSKA in the germline V gene (reference sequence). The CDR3 here is CSALAGGQRNEQFF. The DNA for the CDR3 is TGCAGTGCACTAGCGGGAGGTCAGAGGAATGAGCAGTTCTTC.

This clonotype was counted many times. The rearrangement links TRBV5-1 to TRBJ2-7; 7 positions agree with TRBD1. V dropped 0 bases and J dropped 3; count of bases not matched to a gene: 3. Germline lookup yields CDR1 SGHRS and CDR2 YFSETQ. The CDR3 has 14 residues. This CDR3 is CASSLGGTDYEQYF. In DNA form, the CDR3 reads TGCGCCAGCAGCTTGGGGGGGACAGACTACGAGCAGTACTTC.

This clonotype was seen once. V and J are TRBV30 and TRBJ1-5; 7 nucleotides agree with TRBD1. CDR1 is GTSNPN, CDR2 SVGIG, per germline (reference sequence). V was pared by 2 bases and J by 5 bases, with 3 bases of the junction left unmatched. The CDR3 covers 13 residues. CDR3 region: CAWSRQGDQPQHF. The CDR3 bases are TGTGCCTGGAGTCGACAGGGTGATCAGCCCCAGCATTTT.

This clonotype was observed a few times. The chain employs TRBV5-1 and TRBJ1-1; the D gene is possibly TRBD1 (5 bases). CDR3 size: 14 residues. The germline V gene encodes CDR1 SGHRS and CDR2 YFSETQ. V dropped 5 bases and J dropped 0 bases, with 11 bases sitting between them. Here the CDR3 reads CASRRDGLNTEAFF. The CDR3 coding sequence is TGCGCCAGCAGGCGGGACGGATTGAACACTGAAGCTTTCTTT.

This clonotype has a handful of counts. The chain links TRBV15 to TRBJ1-1; no reliable D call. The germline V gene has CDR1 LNHNV and CDR2 YYDKDF (reference sequence). V lost 5 bases and J 6 bases, leaving 13 bases between the germline ends. The CDR3 covers 13 residues. DNA for the CDR3: TGTGCCACCAGCGGATTACATGGGGCTGAAGCTTTCTTT. Its protein is CATSGLHGAEAFF.

This clonotype was seen repeatedly, ten times or more. The chain employs TRBV7-2 and TRBJ2-7; 7 nucleotides line up with TRBD1. The germline V gene encodes CDR1 SGHTA and CDR2 FQGNSA. The CDR3 runs to 14 residues. V gave up 4 bases and J gave up 1 base; unmatched junction bases: 4. This chain's CDR3 is CASSYMGQSYEQYF. DNA for the CDR3: TGTGCCAGCAGCTACATGGGACAGTCCTACGAGCAGTACTTC.

CDR3 residues: CSASDLAGTDTQYF. CDR3 DNA: TGCAGTGCTAGTGACCTAGCGGGGACAGATACGCAGTATTTT. The gene calls are TRBV20-1 and TRBJ2-3; 9 bases map to TRBD2. CDR1 DFQATT and CDR2 SNEGSKA come from the germline V gene (reference sequence). With 3 bases clipped from V and 3 bases from J, the junction kept 4 bases outside the gene matches. This CDR3 spans 14 amino acids.

The rearrangement joins TRBV7-2 to TRBJ1-2; D ambiguous. Germline V gene data show CDR1 as SGHTA and CDR2 as FQGNSA. V gave up 1 base and J gave up 0 bases, with 9 bases separating them. This CDR3 spans 15 amino acids. The CDR3 is CASSLEKSSNYGYTF. The DNA for the CDR3 is TGTGCCAGCAGCTTAGAAAAGTCTTCTAACTATGGCTACACCTTC.

This clonotype was picked up a small number of times. The chain is built from TRBV30 and TRBJ2-2; no reliable D call. The CDR3 is made up of 14 amino acids. CDR1 is GTSNPN, CDR2 SVGIG, per germline (reference sequence). V lost 5 bases and J 1 base, leaving 11 bases between the germline ends. The CDR3 loop reads CAWVYAQNTGELFF. The CDR3 DNA follows: TGTGCCTGGGTTTATGCCCAGAACACCGGGGAGCTGTTTTTT.